These 4 T cell receptor beta chains originate from one sample sequenced in a study of blood T cells in healthy people across ages. The use of a sample-barcoded 5' primer and a J-beta primer mix characterized a second PCR of about 6 to 12 cycles. TCRdb processed the 5' RACE reads anew with MiXCR; each CDR3 protein has one entry. The sample shows about 1,500,000 distinct CDR3 sequences, around two fifths of them seen only once. Sample: blood. These TCRs come from a woman between 18 and 30 years old in good health.

The chain couples TRBV9 to TRBJ2-1; TRBD2 agrees at 8 bases. The CDR3 is 15 amino acids. With V trimmed by 0 bases and J by 5 bases, 4 bases remained unmatched. Germline V lookup: CDR1 SGDLS, CDR2 YYNGEE. The DNA for the CDR3 is TGTGCCAGCAGCGTAGCTGCGGGGGGCCACAATGAGCAGTTCTTC. Protein product: CASSVAAGGHNEQFF.

This clonotype was seen more than once but under ten times. The chain uses TRBV18 and TRBJ2-1, with unresolved D. Germline V gives CDR1 KGHSH, CDR2 LQKENI. CDR3 length: 17 amino acids. Trimming shortened V by 0 bases and J by 2 bases, and 14 bases separated the two germline ends. CDR3 in DNA: TGTGCCAGCTCACCACCGGGAAACAGCGTCGCCTACAATGAGCAGTTCTTC. Protein: CASSPPGNSVAYNEQFF.

The chain joins TRBV5-1 to TRBJ1-6; 9 bases match TRBD1. From germline, CDR1 is SGHRS and CDR2 YFSETQ. J was trimmed by 9 bases and V by 5 bases; bases with no gene match: 9. The CDR3 spans 15 residues. The CDR3 DNA sequence: TGCGCCAGCAGTCTCCAGGACAGGGGCAGTTCACCCCTCCACTTT. Translated: CASSLQDRGSSPLHF.

In its sample, this clonotype was seen a few times. This sequence joins TRBV2 and TRBJ2-5; a possible D gene is TRBD2 (5 bases). This CDR3 is 13 amino acids long. Deletions cut 7 bases from V and 5 bases from J, with 14 bases between. Germline V CDR1 and CDR2: SNHLY, FYNNEI. CDR3 amino acids: CASIGLQIETQYF. CDR3 bases: TGTGCCAGCATTGGACTCCAGATTGAGACCCAGTACTTC.